Below, 4 T cell receptor beta chains from the same sample are listed, as sequenced in a study of shared clonotypes between healthy human individuals. Here immunoSEQ multiplex PCR was the method, and the copy in TCRdb shows in-frame clones only, minus some. The table lists 1.5 million to 1.9 million clones, around 98% of them singletons. The sample consisted of naive CD4+ T cells sorted from blood. Documented subset: CD45RA+ positively selected. The receptors here all came from a man aged 25-40 years in good health.

The V call is TRBV27, the J call TRBJ1-4; D remains ambiguous. The CDR3 is made up of 15 amino acids. Trimming took 6 bases from V and 2 from J, leaving 13 bases between them. Per germline, CDR1 MNHEY and CDR2 SMNVEV (reference sequence). The CDR3 region is CASSPLLGTNEKLFF. The CDR3 bases are TGTGCCAGCAGCCCGCTGTTAGGGACTAATGAAAAACTGTTTTTT.

The rearrangement uses TRBV9 and TRBJ2-3; 8 bases fit TRBD2. Germline V gene sequence: CDR1 SGDLS, CDR2 YYNGEE. Unmatched junction bases numbered 10, after V lost 4 bases and J lost 3 bases. The CDR3 runs 16 residues. The CDR3 DNA reads as TGTGCCAGCAGCCCGGAAGCGGGAGCGACTACAGATACGCAGTATTTT. It is translated as CASSPEAGATTDTQYF.

The rearrangement joins TRBV11-2 to TRBJ1-5, with D tentatively TRBD1 (6 bases). This CDR3 is built from 15 residues. Germline CDR1 and CDR2: SGHAT and FQNNGV. V was pared by 1 base and J by 7 bases, with 14 bases between. The CDR3 here is CASSLGQAPRQPQHF. In DNA, the CDR3 is TGTGCCAGCAGCTTAGGACAGGCCCCCCGCCAGCCCCAGCATTTT.

As concerns this clone: This sample also contains other DNA sequences that code for the same CDR3. The chain combines TRBV29-1 with TRBJ2-3; the D gene is possibly TRBD1 (5 bases). The CDR3 runs to 13 residues. In germline, CDR1 is SQVTM, CDR2 ANQGSEA. V was clipped by 3 bases and J by 2 bases, with 9 bases between them. The CDR3 spells CSVEGRLTDTQYF. The CDR3 DNA reads as TGCAGCGTTGAGGGGCGGCTCACAGATACGCAGTATTTT.